These T cell receptor beta chains were read from a single sample in a study of T cell repertoires in cytomegalovirus infection. TCRdb redid the calling of the reads with MiXCR, one entry per CDR3 protein. The table has about 360,000 distinct CDR3 sequences, over 15% seen once. The sequencing sample was made of PBMCs. These receptors all stem from a human donor in good health (CMV status not recorded). Some clones in this sample may be carry-over from other donors' samples. Both conserved end residues are part of each CDR3. The D gene is left open where the match is weak.

TRBJ2-5 | TRBV4-1 | . | CASSQSYMDGTQYF
TRBJ1-5 | TRBV29-1 | . | CSVGSGDQPQHF
TRBJ1-2 | TRBV10-3 | . | CAIRSGGDYGYTF
TRBJ2-1 | TRBV19 | TRBD1 | CASKGTGNGEQFF
TRBJ2-3 | TRBV7-6 | TRBD2 | CASSGPRGVLTDTQYF
TRBJ2-1 | TRBV5-4 | . | CASSLRGSLGNEQFF
TRBJ2-7 | TRBV7-2 | TRBD2 | CASSKLPGLALWEQYF
TRBJ1-4 | TRBV12-3/TRBV12-4 | . | CASSPPYQGNEKLFF
TRBJ2-2 | TRBV7-9 | TRBD2 | CASSTPPGGIAGELFF
TRBJ1-1 | TRBV7-9 | . | CASSWYLDVNTEAFF
TRBJ2-5 | TRBV5-1 | TRBD1 | CASSLDRGFMKTQYF
TRBJ2-1 | TRBV20-1 | . | CSASGGRSDEQFF
TRBJ2-1 | TRBV2 | TRBD2 | CASSERIRTSGAYNEQFF
TRBJ2-2 | TRBV5-4 | . | CASTEGGPNTGELFF
TRBJ1-2 | TRBV3-1 | TRBD1 | CASSPRRDRVYTF
TRBJ2-6 | TRBV12-3/TRBV12-4 | . | CASSLRAAGANVLTF
TRBJ2-5 | TRBV12-3/TRBV12-4 | . | CASSLVQGGSETQYF
TRBJ2-6 | TRBV11-2 | . | CASSTRFSGANVLTF
TRBJ1-1 | TRBV12-3/TRBV12-4 | TRBD1 | CASSFQGVTEAFF
TRBJ2-3 | TRBV20-1 | . | CSALLRFDTQYF
TRBJ2-7 | TRBV5-4 | . | CASSLGPRQYF
TRBJ1-3 | TRBV7-2 | . | CASSRSGSSGNTIYF
TRBJ2-7 | TRBV7-9 | . | CASSTDTHEQYF
TRBJ2-5 | TRBV12-3/TRBV12-4 | . | CASSFRQGLQETQYF
TRBJ2-7 | TRBV4-1 | TRBD2 | CASSFGLAGSYEQYF
TRBJ2-5 | TRBV20-1 | TRBD2 | CSARLAGGRNLGETQYF
TRBJ2-7 | TRBV6-1 | TRBD2 | CASAAGGYIEQYF
TRBJ1-6 | TRBV20-1 | . | CSASSLGGNSPLHF
TRBJ2-3 | TRBV7-6 | . | CASSLAHTDTQYF
TRBJ2-5 | TRBV7-2 | TRBD1 | CASSYRGPQETQYF
TRBJ1-2 | TRBV12-3/TRBV12-4 | TRBD1 | CASSPGQAAVGYTF
TRBJ2-3 | TRBV7-8 | . | CASSLEPLRQAGSGPTDTQYF